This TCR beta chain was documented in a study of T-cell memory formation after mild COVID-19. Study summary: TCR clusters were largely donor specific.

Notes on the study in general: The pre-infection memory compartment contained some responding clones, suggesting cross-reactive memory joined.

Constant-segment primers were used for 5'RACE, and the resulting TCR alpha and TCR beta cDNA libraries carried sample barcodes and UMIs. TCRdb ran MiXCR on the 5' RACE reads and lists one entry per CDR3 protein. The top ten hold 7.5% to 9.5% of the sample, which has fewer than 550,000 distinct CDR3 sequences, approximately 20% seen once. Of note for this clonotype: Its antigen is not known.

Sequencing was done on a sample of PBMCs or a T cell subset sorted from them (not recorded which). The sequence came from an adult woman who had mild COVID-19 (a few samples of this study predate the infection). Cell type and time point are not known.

The CDR3 DNA sequence: TGTGCCAGCAGTAAAGTCAAGAACACCGGGGAGCTGTTTTTT. Amino acids: CASSKVKNTGELFF. V and J are TRBV7-3 and TRBJ2-2, with unresolved D. Trimming cost V 6 bases and J 1 base, with 9 bases left between them. The germline gives CDR1 SGHTA, CDR2 FQGTGA. The length of the CDR3 is 14 residues.